The subject of this entry is one TCR beta chain. The data were taken from a study of blood T cell repertoires in COVID-19. As for the study in general: Material from acute and convalescent COVID-19 was sourced from the United States, Italy and Spain.

As handled by the study authors: Amplification of reference gene primers provided the estimated nucleated cell counts. Sequenced by immunoSEQ multiplex PCR; TCRdb stores in-frame clones only, minus some. V and J calls and clone size are copied from that table; D and trimming were computed from the DNA. Of about 400,000 clones in the sample, roughly 90% were seen once. CDR1 and CDR2 from the germline V gene are SQVTM and ANQGSEA. V lost 6 bases to trimming and J lost 5 bases; unmatched junction nucleotides: 6. The CDR3 totals 13 residues. The material sequenced was peripheral blood. The chain is built from TRBV29-1 and TRBJ2-7; TRBD1 aligns across 11 bases. This sequence was found in a man between 35 and 55 years old with acute or convalescent COVID-19. This CDR3 is CSVAWDRGDEQYF. CDR3 nucleotide sequence: TGCAGCGTCGCTTGGGACAGGGGGGACGAGCAGTACTTC.